Here is one TCR beta chain with its context. Its cognate antigen is unknown. The data are from a study of long-term antiretroviral therapy in people with HIV. The study, taken as a whole, reports: Therapy changes, viral resistance and ART adherence were not documented in the available data. Within the repertoire, clones expanded before ART were dominant at all time points.

CDR3 length: 15 residues. J lost 2 bases, V lost 4 bases, and 8 bases had no gene match. Germline CDR1 and CDR2: SGHDN and FVKESK. At the survey level, the v3.0 immunoSEQ assay was run. Per sample, sequencing targeted roughly 35,000-50,000 T-cell genomes. Data came from immunoSEQ multiplex PCR; TCRdb stores just in-frame clones and leaves some out. This sample has 15,000 to 20,000 clones, with about 91% found just once. Before DNA extraction, roughly 0.95-10 million cryopreserved PBMC were held in the samples. The V call is TRBV14, the J call TRBJ2-7; 7 bases are a match to TRBD2. Sequences were derived from unsorted PBMCs, sampled 0.3 years after starting antiretroviral therapy. The origin of this receptor is a man aged 55 to 69 with HIV. The CDR3 loop reads CASSPAGEYPYEQYF. The CDR3 nucleotides are TGTGCCAGCAGCCCGGCGGGAGAGTACCCCTACGAGCAGTACTTC.